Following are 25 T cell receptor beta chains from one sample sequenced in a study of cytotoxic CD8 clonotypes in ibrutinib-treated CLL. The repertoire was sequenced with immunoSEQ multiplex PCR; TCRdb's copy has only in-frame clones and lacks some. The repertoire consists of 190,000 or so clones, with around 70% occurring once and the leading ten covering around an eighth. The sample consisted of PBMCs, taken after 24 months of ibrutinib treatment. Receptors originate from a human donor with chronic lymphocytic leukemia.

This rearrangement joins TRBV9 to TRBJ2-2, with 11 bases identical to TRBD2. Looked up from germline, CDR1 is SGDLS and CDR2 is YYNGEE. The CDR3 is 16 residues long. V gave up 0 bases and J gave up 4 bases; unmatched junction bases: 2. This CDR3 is CASSVDLAGGTGELFF. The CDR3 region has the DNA TGTGCCAGCAGCGTAGATCTAGCGGGAGGCACCGGGGAGCTGTTTTTT. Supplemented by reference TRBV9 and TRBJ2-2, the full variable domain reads DSGVTQTPKHLITATGQRVTLRCSPRSGDLSVYWYQQSLDQGLQFLIQYYNGEERAKGNILERFSAQQFPDLHSELNLSSLELGDSALYFCASSVDLAGGTGELFFGEGSRLTVL.

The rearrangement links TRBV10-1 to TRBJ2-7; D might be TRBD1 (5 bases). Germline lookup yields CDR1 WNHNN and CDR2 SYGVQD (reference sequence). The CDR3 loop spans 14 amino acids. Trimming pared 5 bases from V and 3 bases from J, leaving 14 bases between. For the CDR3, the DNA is TGCGCCAGCAGTTCGCAGGGAAAAGTCTACGAGCAGTACTTC. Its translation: CASSSQGKVYEQYF.

This CDR3 is CATAIGRESYGYTF. The CDR3 nucleotides are TGTGCCACCGCGATTGGACGGGAGTCATATGGCTACACCTTC. The chain links TRBV15 to TRBJ1-2, with unresolved D. The V end was cut by 8 bases, the J end by 5 bases, with 18 bases between. This CDR3 is 14 amino acids long. Germline CDR1 and CDR2: LNHNV and YYDKDF (reference sequence).

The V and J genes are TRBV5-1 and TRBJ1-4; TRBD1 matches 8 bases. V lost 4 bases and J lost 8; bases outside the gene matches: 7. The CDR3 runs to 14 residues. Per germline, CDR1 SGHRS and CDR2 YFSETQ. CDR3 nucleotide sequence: TGCGCCAGCAGCCCGACAGGGGTAGGAGAAAAACTGTTTTTT. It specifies CASSPTGVGEKLFF.

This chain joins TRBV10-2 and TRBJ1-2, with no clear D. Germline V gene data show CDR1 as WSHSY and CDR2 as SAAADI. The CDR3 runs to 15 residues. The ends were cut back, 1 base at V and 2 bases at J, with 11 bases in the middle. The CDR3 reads CASSEFGRINYGYTF. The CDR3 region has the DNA TGCGCCAGCAGTGAGTTCGGCAGGATCAACTATGGCTACACCTTC.

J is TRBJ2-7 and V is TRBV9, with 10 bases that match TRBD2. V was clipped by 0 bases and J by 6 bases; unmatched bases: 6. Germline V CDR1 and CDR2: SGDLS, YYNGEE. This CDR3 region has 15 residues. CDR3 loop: CASSVASGSVGEQYF. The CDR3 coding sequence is TGTGCCAGCAGCGTAGCTAGCGGGAGCGTCGGCGAGCAGTACTTC.

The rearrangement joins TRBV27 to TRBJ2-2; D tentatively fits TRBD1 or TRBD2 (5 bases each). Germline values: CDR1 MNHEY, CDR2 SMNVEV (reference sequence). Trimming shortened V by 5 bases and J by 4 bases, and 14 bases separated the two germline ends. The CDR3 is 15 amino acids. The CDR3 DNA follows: TGTGCCAGCAGTCTCTCAGGGACCCCCACCGGGGAGCTGTTTTTT. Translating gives CASSLSGTPTGELFF.

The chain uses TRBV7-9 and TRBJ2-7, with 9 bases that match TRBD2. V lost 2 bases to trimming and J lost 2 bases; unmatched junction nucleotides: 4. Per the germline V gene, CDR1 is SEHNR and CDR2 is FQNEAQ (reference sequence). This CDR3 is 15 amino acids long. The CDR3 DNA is TGTGCCAGCAGCTTATTTGCTAGCGGGACCTACGAGCAGTACTTC. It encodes CASSLFASGTYEQYF.

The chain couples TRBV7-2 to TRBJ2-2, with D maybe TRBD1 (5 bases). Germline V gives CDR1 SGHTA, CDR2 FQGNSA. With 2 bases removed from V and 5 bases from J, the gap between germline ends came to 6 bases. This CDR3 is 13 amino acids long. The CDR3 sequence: CASSLQGTGELFF. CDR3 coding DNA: TGTGCCAGCAGCTTACAGGGAACCGGGGAGCTGTTTTTT.

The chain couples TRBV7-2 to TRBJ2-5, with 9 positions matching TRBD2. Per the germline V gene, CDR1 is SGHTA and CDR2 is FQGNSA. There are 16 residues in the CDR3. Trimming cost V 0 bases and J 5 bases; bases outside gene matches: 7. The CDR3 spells CASSLASSSGIETQYF. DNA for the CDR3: TGTGCCAGCAGCTTAGCGAGCTCTAGCGGGATCGAGACCCAGTACTTC.

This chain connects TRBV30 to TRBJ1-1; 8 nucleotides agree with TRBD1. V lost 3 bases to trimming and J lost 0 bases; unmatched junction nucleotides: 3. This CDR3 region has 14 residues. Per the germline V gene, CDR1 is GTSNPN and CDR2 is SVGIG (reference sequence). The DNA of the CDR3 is TGTGCCTGGAGCCCACAGGGGGTGAACACTGAAGCTTTCTTT. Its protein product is CAWSPQGVNTEAFF.

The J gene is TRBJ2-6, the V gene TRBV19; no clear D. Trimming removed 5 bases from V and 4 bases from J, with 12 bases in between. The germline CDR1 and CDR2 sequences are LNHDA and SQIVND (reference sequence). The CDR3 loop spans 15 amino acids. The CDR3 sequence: CASSAIKLGANVLTF. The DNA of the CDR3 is TGTGCCAGTAGTGCGATAAAGTTGGGGGCCAACGTCCTGACTTTC.

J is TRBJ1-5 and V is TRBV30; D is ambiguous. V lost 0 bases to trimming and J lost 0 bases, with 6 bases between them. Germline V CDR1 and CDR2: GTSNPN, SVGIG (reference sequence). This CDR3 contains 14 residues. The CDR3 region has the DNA TGTGCCTGGAGTGTCATACATAGCAATCAGCCCCAGCATTTT. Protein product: CAWSVIHSNQPQHF. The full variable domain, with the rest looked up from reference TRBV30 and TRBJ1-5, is SQTIHQWPATLVQPVGSPLSLECTVEGTSNPNLYWYRQAAGRGLQLLFYSVGIGQISSEVPQNLSASRPQDRQFILSSKKLLLSDSGFYLCAWSVIHSNQPQHFGDGTRLSIL.

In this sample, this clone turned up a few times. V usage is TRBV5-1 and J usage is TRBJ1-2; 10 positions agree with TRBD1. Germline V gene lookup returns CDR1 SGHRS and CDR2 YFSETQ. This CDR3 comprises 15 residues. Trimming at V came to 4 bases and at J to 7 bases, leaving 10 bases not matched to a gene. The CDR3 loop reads CASSLAGQGRSGYTF. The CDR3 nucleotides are TGCGCCAGCAGCCTCGCGGGACAGGGGAGGAGTGGCTACACCTTC.

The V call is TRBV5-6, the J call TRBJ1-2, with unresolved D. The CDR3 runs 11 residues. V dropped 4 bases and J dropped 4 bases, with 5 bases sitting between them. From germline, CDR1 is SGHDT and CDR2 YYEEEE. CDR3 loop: CASSRGYGYTF. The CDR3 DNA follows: TGTGCCAGCAGCCGCGGCTATGGCTACACCTTC.

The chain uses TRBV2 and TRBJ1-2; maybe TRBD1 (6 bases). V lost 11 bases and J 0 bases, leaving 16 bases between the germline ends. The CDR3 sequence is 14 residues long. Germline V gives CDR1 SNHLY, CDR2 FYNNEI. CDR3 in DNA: TGTGCCGGGGGCGTAAGGGGCGCTAACTATGGCTACACCTTC. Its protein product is CAGGVRGANYGYTF.

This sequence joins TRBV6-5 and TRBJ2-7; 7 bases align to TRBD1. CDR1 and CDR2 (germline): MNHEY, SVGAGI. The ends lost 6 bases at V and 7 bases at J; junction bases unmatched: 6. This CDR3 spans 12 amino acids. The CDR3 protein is CASSSRDREQYF. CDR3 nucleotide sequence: TGTGCCAGCAGCAGTAGGGACAGAGAGCAGTACTTC.

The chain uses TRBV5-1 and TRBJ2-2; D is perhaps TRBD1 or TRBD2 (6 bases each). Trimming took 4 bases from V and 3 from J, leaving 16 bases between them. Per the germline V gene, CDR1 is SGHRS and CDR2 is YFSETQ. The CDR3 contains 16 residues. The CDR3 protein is CASSLGGRDDTGELFF. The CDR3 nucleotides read TGCGCCAGCAGCCTAGGGGGGCGGGACGACACCGGGGAGCTGTTTTTT.

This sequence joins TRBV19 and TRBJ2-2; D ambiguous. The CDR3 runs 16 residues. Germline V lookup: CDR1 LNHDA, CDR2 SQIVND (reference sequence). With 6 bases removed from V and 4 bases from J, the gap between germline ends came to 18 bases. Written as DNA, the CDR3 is TGTGCCAGTAGAAGCCACGCGGCCGCGATCACCGGGGAGCTGTTTTTT. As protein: CASRSHAAAITGELFF.

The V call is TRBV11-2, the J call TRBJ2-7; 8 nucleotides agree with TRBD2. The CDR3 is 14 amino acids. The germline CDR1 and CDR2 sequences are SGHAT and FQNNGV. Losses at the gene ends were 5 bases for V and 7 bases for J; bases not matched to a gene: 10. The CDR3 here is CASSTLAVGGEQYF. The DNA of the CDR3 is TGTGCCAGCAGCACACTAGCGGTCGGAGGGGAGCAGTACTTC.

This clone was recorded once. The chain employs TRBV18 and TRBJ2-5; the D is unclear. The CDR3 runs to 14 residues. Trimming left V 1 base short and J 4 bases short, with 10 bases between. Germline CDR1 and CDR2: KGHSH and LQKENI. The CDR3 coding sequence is TGTGCCAGCTCACCACGGCATCAGGCAGAGACCCAGTACTTC. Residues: CASSPRHQAETQYF. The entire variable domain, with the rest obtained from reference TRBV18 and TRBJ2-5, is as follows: NAGVMQNPRHLVRRRGQEARLRCSPMKGHSHVYWYRQLPEEGLKFMVYLQKENIIDESGMPKERFSAEFPKEGPSILRIQQVVRGDSAAYFCASSPRHQAETQYFGPGTRLLVL.

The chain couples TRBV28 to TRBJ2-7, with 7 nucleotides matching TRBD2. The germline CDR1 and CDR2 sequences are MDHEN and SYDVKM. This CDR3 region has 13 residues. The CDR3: CASREGLIYEQYF. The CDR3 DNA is TGTGCGTCCAGGGAGGGGCTAATCTACGAGCAGTACTTC.

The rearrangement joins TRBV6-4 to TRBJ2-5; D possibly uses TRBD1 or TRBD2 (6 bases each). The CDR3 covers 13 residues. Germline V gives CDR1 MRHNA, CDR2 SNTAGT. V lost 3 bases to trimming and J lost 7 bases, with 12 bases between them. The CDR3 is CASSEGSGATQYF. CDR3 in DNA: TGTGCCAGCAGTGAAGGGTCGGGGGCGACCCAGTACTTC.

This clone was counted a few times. This CDR3 reads CSVKRAGGTEAFF. CDR3 nucleotide sequence: TGCAGCGTCAAGCGAGCCGGGGGCACTGAAGCTTTCTTT. The V gene is TRBV29-1, the J gene TRBJ1-1; maybe TRBD1 (5 bases). From germline, CDR1 is SQVTM and CDR2 ANQGSEA. Trimming took off 6 bases at V and 4 bases at J, with 15 bases between the two ends. This CDR3 is built from 13 residues. Based on the CDR3 plus reference TRBV29-1 and TRBJ1-1, the full variable domain is SAVISQKPSRDICQRGTSLTIQCQVDSQVTMMFWYRQQPGQSLTLIATANQGSEATYESGFVIDKFPISRPNLTFSTLTVSNMSPEDSSIYLCSVKRAGGTEAFFGQGTRLTVV.

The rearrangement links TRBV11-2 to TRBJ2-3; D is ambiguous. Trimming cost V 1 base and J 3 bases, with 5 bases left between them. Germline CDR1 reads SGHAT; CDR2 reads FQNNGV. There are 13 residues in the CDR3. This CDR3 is CASSLGLTDTQYF. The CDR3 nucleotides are TGTGCCAGCAGCTTAGGATTAACAGATACGCAGTATTTT.